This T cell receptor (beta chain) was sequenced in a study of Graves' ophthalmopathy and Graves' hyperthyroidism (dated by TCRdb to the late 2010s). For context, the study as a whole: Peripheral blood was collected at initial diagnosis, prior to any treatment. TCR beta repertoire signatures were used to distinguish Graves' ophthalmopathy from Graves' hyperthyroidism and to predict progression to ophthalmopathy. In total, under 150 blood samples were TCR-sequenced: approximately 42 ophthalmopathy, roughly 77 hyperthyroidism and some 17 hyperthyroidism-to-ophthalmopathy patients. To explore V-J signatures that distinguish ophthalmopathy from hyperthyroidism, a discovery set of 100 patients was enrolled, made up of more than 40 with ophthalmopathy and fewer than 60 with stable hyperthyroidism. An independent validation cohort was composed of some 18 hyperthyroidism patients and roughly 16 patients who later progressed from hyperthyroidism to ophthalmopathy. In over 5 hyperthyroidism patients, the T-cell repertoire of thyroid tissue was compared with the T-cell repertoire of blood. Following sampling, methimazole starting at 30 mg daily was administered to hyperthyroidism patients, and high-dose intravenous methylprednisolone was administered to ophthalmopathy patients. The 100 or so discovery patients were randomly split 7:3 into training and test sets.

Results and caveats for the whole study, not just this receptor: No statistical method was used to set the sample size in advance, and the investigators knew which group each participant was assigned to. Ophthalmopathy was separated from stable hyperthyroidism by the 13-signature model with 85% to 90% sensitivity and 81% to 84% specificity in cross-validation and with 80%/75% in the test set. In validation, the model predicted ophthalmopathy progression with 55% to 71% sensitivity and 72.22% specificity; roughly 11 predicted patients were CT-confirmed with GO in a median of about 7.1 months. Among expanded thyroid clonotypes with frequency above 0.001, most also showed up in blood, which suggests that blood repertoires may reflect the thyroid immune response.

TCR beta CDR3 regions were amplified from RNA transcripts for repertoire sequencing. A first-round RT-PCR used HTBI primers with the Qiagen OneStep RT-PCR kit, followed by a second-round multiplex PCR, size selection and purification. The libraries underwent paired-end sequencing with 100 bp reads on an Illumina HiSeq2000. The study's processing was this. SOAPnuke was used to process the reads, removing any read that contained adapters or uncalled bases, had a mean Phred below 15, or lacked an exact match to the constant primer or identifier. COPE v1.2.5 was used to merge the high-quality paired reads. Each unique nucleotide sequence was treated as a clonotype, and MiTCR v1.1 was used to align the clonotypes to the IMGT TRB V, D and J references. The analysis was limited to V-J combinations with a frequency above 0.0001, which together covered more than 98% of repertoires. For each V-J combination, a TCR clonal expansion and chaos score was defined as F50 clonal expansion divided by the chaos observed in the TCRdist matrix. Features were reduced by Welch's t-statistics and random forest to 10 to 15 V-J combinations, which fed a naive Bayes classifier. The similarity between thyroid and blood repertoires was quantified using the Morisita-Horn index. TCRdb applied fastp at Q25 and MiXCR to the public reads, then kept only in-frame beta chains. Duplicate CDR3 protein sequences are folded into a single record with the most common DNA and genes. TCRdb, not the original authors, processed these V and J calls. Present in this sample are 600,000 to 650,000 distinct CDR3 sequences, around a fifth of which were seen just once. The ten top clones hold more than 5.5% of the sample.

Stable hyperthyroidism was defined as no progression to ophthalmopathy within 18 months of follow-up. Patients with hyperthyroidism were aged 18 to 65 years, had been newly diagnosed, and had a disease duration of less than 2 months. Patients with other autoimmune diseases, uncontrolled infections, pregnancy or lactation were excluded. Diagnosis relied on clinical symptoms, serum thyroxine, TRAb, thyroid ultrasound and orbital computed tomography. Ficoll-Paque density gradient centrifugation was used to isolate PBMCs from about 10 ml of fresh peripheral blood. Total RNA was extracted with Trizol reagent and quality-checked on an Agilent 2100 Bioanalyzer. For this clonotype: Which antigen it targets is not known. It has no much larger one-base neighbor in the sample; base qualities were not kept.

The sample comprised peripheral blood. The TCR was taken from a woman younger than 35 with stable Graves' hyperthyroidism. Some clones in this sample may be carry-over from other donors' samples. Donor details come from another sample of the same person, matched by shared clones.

The CDR3 region has the sequence CASFRTGELFF. In nucleotide form, the sequence is TGTGCCAGCTTTCGTACCGGGGAGCTGTTTTTT. This chain joins TRBV12-3 or TRBV12-4 to TRBJ2-2; no D segment can be confidently identified. The CDR3 spans 11 residues, from the cysteine through the phenylalanine. Just CDR3 DNA is preserved here, 33 bases in frame from base 1. The V and J ends are trimmed by 8 bases and 5 bases, leaving 6 bases between them.